The 24 T cell receptor beta chains given below trace back to one sample, sequenced in a study of monozygotic twins with inflammatory bowel disease. From its re-call of the 5' RACE reads, TCRdb lists each CDR3 protein once, without DNA. The sample includes 170,000 or so distinct CDR3 sequences. The sequenced sample consisted of blood. The receptors were gathered from a human donor with ulcerative colitis or Crohn's disease, or a healthy co-twin of an affected twin (not recorded which).

The chain has TRBV20-1 and TRBJ1-2. CDR1 and CDR2 (germline): DFQATT, SNEGSKA (reference sequence). CDR3 length: 14 residues. The CDR3 sequence: CSARTAGANYGYTF.

This chain links TRBV7-2 with TRBJ2-5; no DNA is available, so the TRBD1 call from TCRdb remains unchecked. The CDR3 runs to 18 residues. The V gene's germline CDR1 is SGHTA and CDR2 FQGNSA. CDR3 protein: CASSLAWLGTGRQETQYF.

The J gene is TRBJ1-1, the V gene TRBV20-1; no DNA is available, so the TRBD1 call from TCRdb remains unchecked. The germline gives CDR1 DFQATT, CDR2 SNEGSKA (reference sequence). The CDR3 runs 13 residues. The CDR3 loop reads CSARGRGRTEAFF.

The chain is built from TRBV6-5 and TRBJ1-1; TCRdb selects TRBD1, and the lack of DNA leaves this call unchecked. This CDR3 has 13 residues. Germline CDR1 and CDR2: MNHEY and SVGAGI. The CDR3 is CASSYGGAPEAFF.

The chain recombines TRBV12-3 or TRBV12-4 with TRBJ2-7; the TRBD2 assignment by TCRdb is unverifiable without DNA. The CDR3 covers 18 residues. The CDR3 here is CASSLPAVTSGQIYEQYF.

The chain carries TRBV7-6 and TRBJ2-7. CDR3 length: 12 amino acids. CDR1 is SGHVS and CDR2 is FNYEAQ in the germline V gene. This CDR3 is CASSLTRVEQYF.

The chain has TRBV5-1 and TRBJ2-7; TCRdb calls TRBD2, which cannot be checked without DNA. The CDR3 loop spans 15 amino acids. Germline CDR1 is SGHRS and CDR2 is YFSETQ. Here the CDR3 reads CASSPARDSTYEQYF.

The genes are TRBV5-6 and TRBJ1-6; TCRdb designates TRBD1, a call that cannot be tested without DNA. The germline V gene has CDR1 SGHDT and CDR2 YYEEEE. There are 14 residues in the CDR3. The CDR3 sequence is CASSTGRGNLPLHF.

The V call is TRBV6-5, the J call TRBJ1-6. The CDR3 is 12 amino acids. CDR1 is MNHEY, CDR2 SVGAGI, per germline. CDR3 in amino acids: CASSYKRAPLHF.

The chain employs TRBV20-1 and TRBJ1-6. CDR3 length: 15 residues. CDR1 and CDR2 from the germline V gene are DFQATT and SNEGSKA (reference sequence). The CDR3 protein is CSARVGTQAGSPLHF.

The V and J genes are TRBV11-2 and TRBJ1-1. This CDR3 contains 13 residues. Germline V CDR1 and CDR2: SGHAT, FQNNGV. CDR3 sequence reads: CASSFNWGTEAFF.

The chain is built from TRBV20-1 and TRBJ2-3; TCRdb's D gene call, TRBD2, goes unchecked for lack of DNA. The CDR3 totals 17 residues. Germline assignment: CDR1 DFQATT and CDR2 SNEGSKA (reference sequence). CDR3 region: CSARATRFEYGGFGQYF.

V gene TRBV10-2 combines with J gene TRBJ2-3. The CDR3 has 13 residues. Germline V gene data show CDR1 as WSHSY and CDR2 as SAAADI. This CDR3 is CASRGFMGDTQYF.

The rearrangement uses TRBV19 and TRBJ2-4. CDR3 length equals 18 residues. Germline-derived CDR1 and CDR2 are LNHDA and SQIVND (reference sequence). The CDR3 region is CASSIDLWADLAKNIQYF.

This CDR3 reads CASSQEAGVGDTEAFF. The rearrangement links TRBV4-3 to TRBJ1-1. Germline CDR1 reads LGHNA; CDR2 reads YSLEER. The CDR3 has 16 residues.

This rearrangement joins TRBV5-6 to TRBJ2-7; the TCRdb D gene call, TRBD2, has no DNA to confirm it. The CDR3 has 15 residues. Germline CDR1 and CDR2: SGHDT and YYEEEE. The CDR3: CASSSRLAGLQEQYF.

The CDR3 here is CASSLEAGVSYNEQFF. V usage is TRBV11-2 and J usage is TRBJ2-1; no DNA is available, so the TRBD1 call from TCRdb remains unchecked. The germline V gene encodes CDR1 SGHAT and CDR2 FQNNGV. CDR3 length: 16 residues.

V is TRBV12-3 or TRBV12-4 and J is TRBJ2-1. The CDR3 length is 14 residues. This CDR3 reads CASSFEFSYNEQFF.

The rearrangement joins TRBV15 to TRBJ2-4; TCRdb names TRBD2, which stays unverified in the absence of DNA. This CDR3 region has 16 residues. Germline V gene sequence: CDR1 LNHNV, CDR2 YYDKDF (reference sequence). Here the CDR3 reads CATRTEREGGKNIQYF. The whole variable domain, remainder taken from reference TRBV15 and TRBJ2-4, is DAMVIQNPRYQVTQFGKPVTLSCSQTLNHNVMYWYQQKSSQAPKLLFHYYDKDFNNEADTPDNFQSRRPNTSFCFLDIRSPGLGDTAMYLCATRTEREGGKNIQYFGAGTRLSVL.

Here the CDR3 reads CSAKLAGNEQFF. V and J are TRBV20-1 and TRBJ2-1; TCRdb returns TRBD2, unconfirmable since there is no DNA. CDR1 DFQATT and CDR2 SNEGSKA come from the germline V gene (reference sequence). The CDR3 spans 12 residues.

The chain is built from TRBV7-6 and TRBJ2-1; with no DNA, the TCRdb D assignment of TRBD2 cannot be verified. The CDR3 runs to 14 residues. CDR1 and CDR2 from the germline V gene are SGHVS and FNYEAQ. CDR3: CASSPTKRGESQFF.

The V and J genes are TRBV10-3 and TRBJ2-2; as DNA is missing, the TRBD2 call by TCRdb cannot be tested. The CDR3 length is 16 residues. The germline gives CDR1 ENHRY, CDR2 SYGVKD. The CDR3 sequence: CAISRLAGALSGELFF.

J is TRBJ2-7 and V is TRBV5-1. Germline CDR1 SGHRS, CDR2 YFSETQ. The CDR3 spans 14 residues. Here the CDR3 reads CASSLRMGIYEQYF.

V gene TRBV6-2 or TRBV6-3 combines with J gene TRBJ2-7. This CDR3 is 13 amino acids long. Germline loops: CDR1 MNHEY, CDR2 SVGEGT. The CDR3 here is CASKVRSTYEQYF.